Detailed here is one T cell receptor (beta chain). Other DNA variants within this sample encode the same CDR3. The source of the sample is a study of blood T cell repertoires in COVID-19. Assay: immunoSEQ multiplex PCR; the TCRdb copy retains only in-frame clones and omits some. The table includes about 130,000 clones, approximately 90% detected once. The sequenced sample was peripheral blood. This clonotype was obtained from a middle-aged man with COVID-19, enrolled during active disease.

In DNA, the CDR3 is TGTGCCAGCAGTTTGGTGTCGCGAGAGCAGTACTTC. Translation gives CASSLVSREQYF. This chain uses TRBV28 with TRBJ2-7; D remains ambiguous. The CDR3 has 12 amino acids. Germline assignment: CDR1 MDHEN and CDR2 SYDVKM. The V gene lost 3 bases and the J gene lost 7 bases, with 10 bases spanning the gap. Using reference TRBV28 and TRBJ2-7 for the parts outside the CDR3, the full variable domain is DVKVTQSSRYLVKRTGEKVFLECVQDMDHENMFWYRQDPGLGLRLIYFSYDVKMKEKGDIPEGYSVSREKKERFSLILESASTNQTSMYLCASSLVSREQYFGPGTRLTVT.